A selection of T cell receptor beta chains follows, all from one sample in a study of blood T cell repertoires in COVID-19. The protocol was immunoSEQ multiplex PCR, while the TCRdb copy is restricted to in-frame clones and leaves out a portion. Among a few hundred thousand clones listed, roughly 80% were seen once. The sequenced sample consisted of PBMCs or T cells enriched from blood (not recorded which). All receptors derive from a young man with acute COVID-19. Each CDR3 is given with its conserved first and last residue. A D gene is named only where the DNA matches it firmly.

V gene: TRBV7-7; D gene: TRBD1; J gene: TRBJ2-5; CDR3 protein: CASSRSPGTGQETQYF
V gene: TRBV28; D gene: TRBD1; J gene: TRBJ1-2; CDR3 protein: CASSLGGTGANYGYTF
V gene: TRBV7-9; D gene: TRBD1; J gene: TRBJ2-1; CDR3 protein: CASSSTGAGGNYNEQFF
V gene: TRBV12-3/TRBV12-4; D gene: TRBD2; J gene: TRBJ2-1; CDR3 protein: CATQITRGNEQFF
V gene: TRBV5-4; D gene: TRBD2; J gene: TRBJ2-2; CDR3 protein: CASSLGTSGRTGELFF
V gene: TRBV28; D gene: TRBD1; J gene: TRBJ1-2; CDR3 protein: CASSLSRTGGRNGGYTF
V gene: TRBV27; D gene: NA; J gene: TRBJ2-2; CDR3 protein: CASSFGTNTGELFF
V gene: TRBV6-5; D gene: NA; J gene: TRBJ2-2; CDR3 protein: CASSYFGGGELFF
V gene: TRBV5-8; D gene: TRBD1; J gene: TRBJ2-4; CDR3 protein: CASSPGTGRTNIQYF
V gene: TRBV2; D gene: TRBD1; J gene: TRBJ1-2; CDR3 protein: CASTGDRGQGGYTF
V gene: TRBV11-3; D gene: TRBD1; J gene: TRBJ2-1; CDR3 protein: CASSQDRGTYNEQFF
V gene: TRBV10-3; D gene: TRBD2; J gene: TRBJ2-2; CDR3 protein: CAIAGGRWAGELFF
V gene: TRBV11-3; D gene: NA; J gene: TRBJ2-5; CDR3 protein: CASSPFSGIGETQYF
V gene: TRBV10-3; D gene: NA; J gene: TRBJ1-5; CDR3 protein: CAIQGTNSNQPQHF
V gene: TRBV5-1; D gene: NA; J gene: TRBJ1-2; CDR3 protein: CASSRSQNAVVGYTF
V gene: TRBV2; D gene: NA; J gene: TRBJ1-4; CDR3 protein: CASSDAFLNEKLFF
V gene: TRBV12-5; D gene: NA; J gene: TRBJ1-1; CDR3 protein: CASGLATGYTEAFF
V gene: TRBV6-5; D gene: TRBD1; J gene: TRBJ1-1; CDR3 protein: CASRGTGFTEAFF
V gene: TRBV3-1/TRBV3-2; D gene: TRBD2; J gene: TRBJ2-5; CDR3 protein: CASSQAQIWTSVETQYF
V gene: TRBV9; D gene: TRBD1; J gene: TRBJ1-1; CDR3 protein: CASSGQAGQVLEAFF
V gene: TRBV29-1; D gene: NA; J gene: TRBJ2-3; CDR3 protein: CSVEQDGTDTQYF
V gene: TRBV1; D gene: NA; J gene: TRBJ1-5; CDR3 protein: CTSSQDLPGVSCNQPQHF
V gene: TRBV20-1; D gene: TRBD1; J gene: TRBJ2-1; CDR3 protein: CSARTGTGQFF
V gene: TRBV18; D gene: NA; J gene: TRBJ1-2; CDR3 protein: CASSPREGLYGYTF
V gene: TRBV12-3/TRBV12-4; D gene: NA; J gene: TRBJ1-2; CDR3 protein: CASKLQGVYGYTF
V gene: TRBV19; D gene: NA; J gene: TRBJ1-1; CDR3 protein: CASSMAQNTEAFF
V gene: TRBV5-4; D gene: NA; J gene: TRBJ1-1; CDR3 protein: CASSLDFLGARDTEAFF
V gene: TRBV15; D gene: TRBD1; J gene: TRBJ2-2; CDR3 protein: CATSSKGASTGELFF
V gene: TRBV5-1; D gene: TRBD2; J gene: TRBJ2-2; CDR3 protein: CASSSRTSGLKAGELFF
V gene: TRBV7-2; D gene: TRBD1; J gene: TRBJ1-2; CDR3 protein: CASSLGGQGAYGYTF
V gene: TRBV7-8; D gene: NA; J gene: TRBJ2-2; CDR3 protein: CASSYRPGVGSGELFF
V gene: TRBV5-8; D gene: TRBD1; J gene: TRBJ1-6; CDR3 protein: CASSPGGNSPLHF
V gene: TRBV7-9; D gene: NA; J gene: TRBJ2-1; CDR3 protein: CASGETGGYYNEQFF
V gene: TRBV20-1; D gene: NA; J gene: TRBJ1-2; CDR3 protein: CSASAEAGLHGYTF
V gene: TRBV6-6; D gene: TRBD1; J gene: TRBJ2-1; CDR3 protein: CASSRAGTGEGNEQFF
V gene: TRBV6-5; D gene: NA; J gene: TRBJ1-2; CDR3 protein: CASSRTPADGYTF
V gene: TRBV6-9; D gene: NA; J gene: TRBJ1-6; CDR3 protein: CAPGSSPLHF
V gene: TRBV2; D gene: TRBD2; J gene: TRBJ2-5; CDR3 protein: CASSEEARLAGGQETQYF
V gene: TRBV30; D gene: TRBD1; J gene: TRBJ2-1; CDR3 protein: CAWSRGSSYNEQFF
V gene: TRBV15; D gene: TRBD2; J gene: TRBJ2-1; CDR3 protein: CATSRAPGLAGYNEQFF
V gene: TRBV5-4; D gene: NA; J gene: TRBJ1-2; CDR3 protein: CASSLVDGQNYGYTF
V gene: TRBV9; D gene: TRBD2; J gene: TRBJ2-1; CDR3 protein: CASSETSGSGNEQFF
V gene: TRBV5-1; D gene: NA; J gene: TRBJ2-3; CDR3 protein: CASSLDGLTDTQYF
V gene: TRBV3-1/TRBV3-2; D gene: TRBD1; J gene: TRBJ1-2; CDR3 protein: CASSPQDRDGYTF
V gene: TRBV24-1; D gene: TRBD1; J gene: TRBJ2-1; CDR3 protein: CATSPQGASEQFF
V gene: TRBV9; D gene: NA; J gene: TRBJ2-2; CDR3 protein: CASSAVMGAGELFF
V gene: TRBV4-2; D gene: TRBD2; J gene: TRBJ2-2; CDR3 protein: CASSQDPTSGEEVELFF
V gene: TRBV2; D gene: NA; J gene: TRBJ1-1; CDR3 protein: CAFNSGGRLGAFF
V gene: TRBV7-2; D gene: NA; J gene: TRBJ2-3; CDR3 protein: CASSPFTDTQYF
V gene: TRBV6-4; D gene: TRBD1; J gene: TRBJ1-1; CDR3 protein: CASRQGVNTEAFF
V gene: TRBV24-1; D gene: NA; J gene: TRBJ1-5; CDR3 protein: CATSDANTRAEQPQHF
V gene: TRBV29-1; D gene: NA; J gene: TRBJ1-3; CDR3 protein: CSVVLPGTGNTIYF
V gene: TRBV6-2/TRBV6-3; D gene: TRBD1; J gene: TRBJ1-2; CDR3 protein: CASSSPDRVAAF
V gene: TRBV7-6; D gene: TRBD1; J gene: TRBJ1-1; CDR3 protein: CASSNPVTGGLNTEAFF
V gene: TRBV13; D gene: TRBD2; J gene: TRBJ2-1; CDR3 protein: CASSLSLGGASEQFF